The 31 T cell receptor beta chains below all came from one sample that was sequenced in a study of T cell repertoires in cytomegalovirus infection. Their antigens are not known. TCRdb processed the reads anew with MiXCR; each CDR3 protein has one entry. Among about 740,000 distinct CDR3 sequences listed, approximately 33% were seen once. Sequencing used cultured PBMCs, obtained from culture after CMV antigen stimulation. The receptors derive from a human donor in good health (CMV status not recorded). Some clones in this sample may be carry-over from other donors' samples.

This chain links TRBV10-3 with TRBJ1-3; D is ambiguous. CDR3 length equals 13 residues. The V gene lost 3 bases and the J gene lost 0 bases, with 3 bases spanning the gap. Germline V gene lookup returns CDR1 ENHRY and CDR2 SYGVKD. The CDR3 sequence: CAISEASGNTIYF. CDR3 DNA: TGTGCCATCAGTGAAGCCTCTGGAAACACCATATATTTT.

The rearrangement links TRBV4-2 to TRBJ1-5; D is undetermined. Trimming removed 2 bases from V and 8 bases from J, with 16 bases in between. Germline CDR1 reads LGHNA; CDR2 reads YNFKEQ. CDR3 length: 15 residues. The CDR3 reads CASSQNSPGLKPQHF. The CDR3 DNA reads as TGTGCCAGCAGCCAAAATAGCCCCGGACTCAAGCCCCAGCATTTT.

CDR3 sequence (DNA): TGTGCCAGCAGTTTGGGGACAGGGGTTTCCGGCGAGCAGTACTTC. Its translation is CASSLGTGVSGEQYF. The chain has TRBV12-3 or TRBV12-4 and TRBJ2-7; 10 bases map to TRBD1. With 3 bases clipped from V and 6 bases from J, the junction kept 8 bases outside the gene matches. The length of the CDR3 is 15 residues.

This chain joins TRBV4-1 and TRBJ1-5, with 8 bases aligning to TRBD1. Trimming at V came to 1 base and at J to 1 base, leaving 3 bases not matched to a gene. The CDR3 consists of 16 residues. Looked up from germline, CDR1 is MGHRA and CDR2 is YSYEKL. The CDR3 nucleotides read TGCGCCAGCAGCCAAGCGAGACAGGGGAGCAATCAGCCCCAGCATTTT. It is translated as CASSQARQGSNQPQHF.

This clonotype was counted only a few times. CDR3 region: CASSSGQGVGTGELFF. The CDR3 coding sequence is TGTGCCAGCAGCTCAGGACAGGGGGTTGGCACCGGGGAGCTGTTTTTT. The J gene is TRBJ2-2, the V gene TRBV7-9; TRBD1 agrees at 10 bases. CDR1 and CDR2 (germline): SEHNR, FQNEAQ (reference sequence). The CDR3 covers 16 residues. Germline trimming cut 4 bases from V and 4 bases from J; bases unmatched to any gene: 6.

This clonotype showed up many times. This sequence joins TRBV7-2 and TRBJ1-1; tentatively, D is TRBD1 (6 bases). This CDR3 has 16 residues. The germline CDR1 and CDR2 sequences are SGHTA and FQGNSA. The V and J ends lost 1 base and 4 bases respectively, with 16 bases between them. CDR3 DNA: TGTGCCAGCAGCTTAGACGGCGGCGGGGGCCTCACTGAAGCTTTCTTT. Translated, it gives CASSLDGGGGLTEAFF. Full variable domain (missing parts from reference TRBV7-2 and TRBJ1-1): GAGVSQSPSNKVTEKGKDVELRCDPISGHTALYWYRQSLGQGLEFLIYFQGNSAPDKSGLPSDRFSAERTGGSVSTLTIQRTQQEDSAVYLCASSLDGGGGLTEAFFGQGTRLTVV.

This clonotype was found many times. This chain links TRBV7-2 with TRBJ2-5; 15 bases line up with TRBD2. The CDR3 is 16 residues long. Germline CDR1 is SGHTA and CDR2 is FQGNSA. With V trimmed by 6 bases and J by 4 bases, 6 bases remained unmatched. CDR3 residues: CASSWTSGGAGETQYF. The CDR3 nucleotides read TGTGCCAGCAGTTGGACTAGCGGGGGGGCGGGAGAGACCCAGTACTTC.

As regards this clonotype: A much bigger clone sits one base away, suggesting this may be a read error. The rearrangement uses TRBV7-2 and TRBJ2-5; D not resolved. Germline-derived CDR1 and CDR2 are SGHTA and FQGNSA. The CDR3 contains 13 residues. The CDR3: CASSSYDVETQCF. The CDR3 coding sequence is TGTGCCAGCAGCTCCTATGACGTTGAGACCCAGTGCTTC.

This clonotype has a handful of counts. The V and J genes are TRBV15 and TRBJ2-1; D is ambiguous. Germline CDR1 reads LNHNV; CDR2 reads YYDKDF (reference sequence). The CDR3 totals 13 residues. Trimming removed 0 bases from V and 9 bases from J, with 9 bases in between. CDR3 amino acids: CATSRDRYLEQFF. CDR3 DNA sequence: TGTGCCACCAGCAGAGATCGGTATCTTGAGCAGTTCTTC. The full variable domain, rest sourced from reference TRBV15 and TRBJ2-1, is DAMVIQNPRYQVTQFGKPVTLSCSQTLNHNVMYWYQQKSSQAPKLLFHYYDKDFNNEADTPDNFQSRRPNTSFCFLDIRSPGLGDTAMYLCATSRDRYLEQFFGPGTRLTVL.

This clonotype was detected only a few times. V usage is TRBV7-2 and J usage is TRBJ2-1; 12 nucleotides align to TRBD2. Losses at the gene ends were 5 bases for V and 5 bases for J; bases not matched to a gene: 7. The CDR3 contains 16 residues. The germline V gene encodes CDR1 SGHTA and CDR2 FQGNSA. The CDR3 coding sequence is TGTGCCAGCAGCGCAGGACTAGCGGGAAACAACAATGAGCAGTTCTTC. It translates to CASSAGLAGNNNEQFF.

The rearrangement links TRBV18 to TRBJ1-1; D is unresolved. Germline V gene lookup returns CDR1 KGHSH and CDR2 LQKENI. CDR3 length equals 14 residues. Trimming cost V 2 bases and J 7 bases, with 14 bases left between them. The CDR3 loop is CASSPVSQVGEAFF. CDR3 sequence (DNA): TGTGCCAGCTCACCAGTTTCCCAGGTCGGTGAAGCTTTCTTT.

In this sample, this clonotype turned up a few times. This chain links TRBV12-3 or TRBV12-4 with TRBJ1-1; no clear D gene. V was trimmed by 1 base and J by 1 base, leaving 10 bases between them. This CDR3 spans 15 amino acids. This CDR3 reads CASSLDFAANTEAFF. CDR3 coding DNA: TGTGCCAGCAGTTTAGATTTTGCGGCGAACACTGAAGCTTTCTTT.

The V call is TRBV5-1, the J call TRBJ1-1; 11 positions match TRBD1. Germline assignment: CDR1 SGHRS and CDR2 YFSETQ. This CDR3 has 17 residues. The ends lost 0 bases at V and 1 base at J; junction bases unmatched: 5. CDR3 sequence: CASSLGTGGGSNTEAFF. CDR3 DNA: TGCGCCAGCAGCTTGGGGACAGGGGGCGGATCGAACACTGAAGCTTTCTTT.

To note about this clonotype: One end of the junction does not line up with germline, which may come from a read error. The chain uses TRBV12-3 or TRBV12-4 and TRBJ2-5; D unresolved. The CDR3 loop spans 12 amino acids. CDR3 in amino acids: CASCLVGETQYF. The CDR3 DNA is TGTGCCAGCTGTTTAGTAGGGGAGACCCAGTACTTC.

The chain carries TRBV7-2 and TRBJ2-5; D unresolved. V lost 3 bases to trimming and J lost 5 bases, with 10 bases between them. Germline V gene data show CDR1 as SGHTA and CDR2 as FQGNSA. This CDR3 has 13 residues. CDR3 amino acids: CASSFWVWETQYF. The CDR3 DNA reads as TGTGCCAGCAGCTTTTGGGTATGGGAGACCCAGTACTTC.

This clonotype was observed once. The chain combines TRBV28 with TRBJ1-1; no clear D. Germline V gives CDR1 MDHEN, CDR2 SYDVKM. Trimming removed 11 bases from V and 3 bases from J, with 10 bases in between. This CDR3 comprises 11 residues. CDR3 protein: CAVASHTEAFF. The CDR3 bases are TGTGCCGTTGCTTCCCACACTGAAGCTTTCTTT.

The rearrangement joins TRBV19 to TRBJ2-2, with TRBD2 identical over 7 bases. The junction had 9 bases not matched to a gene; V was cut back by 5 bases and J by 3 bases. This CDR3 has 16 residues. Germline CDR1 is LNHDA and CDR2 is SQIVND (reference sequence). DNA for the CDR3: TGTGCCAGTAGTGGATTCGGGGGGACCGACACCGGGGAGCTGTTTTTT. This codes for CASSGFGGTDTGELFF.

The J gene is TRBJ2-1, the V gene TRBV12-3 or TRBV12-4; 10 bases line up with TRBD2. V shed 7 bases, J shed 3 bases, and the junction held 3 bases outside the gene matches. The length of the CDR3 is 14 residues. The CDR3 reads CASTSGSLYNEQFF. In DNA form, the CDR3 reads TGTGCCAGCACTAGCGGGAGTCTCTACAATGAGCAGTTCTTC.

This rearrangement joins TRBV7-2 to TRBJ2-2; TRBD1 matches 8 bases. The CDR3 contains 14 residues. Per germline, CDR1 SGHTA and CDR2 FQGNSA. V was pared by 5 bases and J by 3 bases, with 2 bases of the junction left unmatched. The CDR3 is CASSAGGYTGELFF. CDR3 bases: TGTGCCAGCAGCGCAGGGGGCTACACCGGGGAGCTGTTTTTT.

The V gene is TRBV7-2, the J gene TRBJ2-3; D remains unclear. The CDR3 runs 14 residues. Per germline, CDR1 SGHTA and CDR2 FQGNSA. Between the trimmed V and J ends, which lost 3 bases and 2 bases, there was a span of 9 bases. In DNA, the CDR3 is TGTGCCAGCAGCTTCACCTGGACCACAGATACGCAGTATTTT. It is translated as CASSFTWTTDTQYF.

This clonotype was seen just once. The chain recombines TRBV20-1 with TRBJ2-7; D is possibly TRBD1 (6 bases). CDR1 is DFQATT and CDR2 is SNEGSKA in the germline V gene (reference sequence). CDR3 length: 12 residues. The germline V and J ends were trimmed by 6 bases and 4 bases, with 13 bases remaining between them. DNA for the CDR3: TGCAGTGCCGAAAAACAGGGATACGAGCAGTACTTC. Translation gives CSAEKQGYEQYF.

This clonotype was detected a few times. The chain is built from TRBV12-3 or TRBV12-4 and TRBJ2-5, with 7 bases identical to TRBD1. The CDR3 is 15 residues long. J was trimmed by 7 bases and V by 6 bases; bases with no gene match: 14. The CDR3 DNA reads TGTGCCAGCAGAAAAACAGGGGCCCCCGACGGGACCCAGTACTTC. This encodes CASRKTGAPDGTQYF.

This clonotype has just a few counts. This chain uses TRBV6-1 with TRBJ2-3, with 7 bases fitting TRBD2. Trimming took 10 bases from V and 2 from J; bases not matched to a gene: 6. The germline V gene encodes CDR1 MNHNS and CDR2 SASEGT. This CDR3 region has 13 residues. This CDR3 reads CATLLAATDTQYF. CDR3 sequence (DNA): TGTGCCACCCTTCTAGCGGCCACAGATACGCAGTATTTT.

This clonotype appeared a few times. This chain joins TRBV7-6 and TRBJ1-1; D not certain. Germline CDR1 SGHVS, CDR2 FNYEAQ. The CDR3 is 15 residues long. The germline V and J ends were trimmed by 1 base and 2 bases, with 11 bases remaining between them. The CDR3 sequence is CASSLVPRANTEAFF. DNA of the CDR3: TGTGCCAGCAGCTTAGTCCCGAGGGCAAACACTGAAGCTTTCTTT.

The chain uses TRBV6-2 or TRBV6-3 and TRBJ1-1; a weak D match, TRBD1 (6 bases). V shed 8 bases and J shed 8 bases, with 15 bases lying between them. The CDR3 is 12 amino acids. Germline CDR1 reads MNHEY; CDR2 reads SVGEGT. DNA of the CDR3: TGTGCCAGCGGGCGGGGGGCCGCGGAAGCTTTCTTT. Translating it yields CASGRGAAEAFF.

This clonotype was seen a few times. The chain is built from TRBV4-1 and TRBJ2-1; D is ambiguous. The germline gives CDR1 MGHRA, CDR2 YSYEKL. The ends were cut back, 1 base at V and 10 bases at J, with 5 bases in the middle. The CDR3 covers 11 residues. The CDR3 nucleotides read TGCGCCAGCAGCCAAGGACGGGAGCAGTTCTTC. Translation: CASSQGREQFF.

V usage is TRBV18 and J usage is TRBJ2-7, with D uncertain. Germline V gives CDR1 KGHSH, CDR2 LQKENI. This CDR3 is built from 14 residues. The V gene lost 2 bases and the J gene lost 4 bases, with 12 bases spanning the gap. In nucleotides, the CDR3 is TGTGCCAGCTCACCAGGGCCGAACTCGTACGAGCAGTACTTC. Protein: CASSPGPNSYEQYF.

The sample holds one count of this clonotype. This chain connects TRBV6-4 to TRBJ2-1; perhaps D is TRBD1 or TRBD2 (5 bases each). The CDR3 has 15 amino acids. CDR1 is MRHNA and CDR2 is SNTAGT in the germline V gene. V lost 5 bases and J lost 2, with 13 bases in between. This chain's CDR3 is CASSKDGATYNEQFF. The CDR3 DNA reads as TGTGCCAGCAGTAAAGACGGGGCAACCTACAATGAGCAGTTCTTC.

This clonotype turned up a few times. The DNA of the CDR3 is TGTGCCAGTAGTATAACTAGCTCCTACAATGAGCAGTTCTTC. Its translation is CASSITSSYNEQFF. This chain links TRBV19 with TRBJ2-1, with D possibly TRBD2 on 5 matching bases. This CDR3 has 14 residues. V was cut by 2 bases and J by 0 bases, with 5 bases left in between. The germline gives CDR1 LNHDA, CDR2 SQIVND (reference sequence).

This clonotype was counted ten times or more. The V call is TRBV7-2, the J call TRBJ1-5; perhaps TRBD1 as D (5 bases). Deletions cut 1 base from V and 3 bases from J, with 10 bases between. This CDR3 spans 15 amino acids. Germline V gene lookup returns CDR1 SGHTA and CDR2 FQGNSA. The DNA of the CDR3 is TGTGCCAGCAGCTTAGAGTCAGGGAACAATCAGCCCCAGCATTTT. As protein: CASSLESGNNQPQHF.

This clonotype was detected only a few times. V and J are TRBV4-3 and TRBJ1-6, with 9 bases lining up with TRBD1. The J segment lost 9 bases and the V segment lost 0 bases, leaving 3 bases of the junction unmatched. The CDR3 loop spans 15 amino acids. Germline CDR1 reads LGHNA; CDR2 reads YSLEER. CDR3 nucleotides: TGCGCCAGCAGCCAAGATTCACAGGGGGCTTCACCCCTCCACTTT. This gives the protein CASSQDSQGASPLHF.